What follows are 7 T cell receptor beta chains derived from one specimen sequenced in a study of sequential checkpoint blockade in melanoma. This table comes from immunoSEQ multiplex PCR, and its TCRdb copy is limited to in-frame clones, with some not included. The table lists several thousand clones, around 60% of them singletons. The treatment denotes: randomized to nivolumab then ipilimumab (arm A) or the reverse (arm B). The sample here was CD8+ T cells sorted from blood (inferred from file names), taken from a patient given nivolumab and ipilimumab in sequence. The receptors stem from a human donor with melanoma.

The rearrangement uses TRBV5-6 and TRBJ2-7; D may be TRBD2 (5 bases). CDR3 size: 15 residues. Between the trimmed V and J ends, which lost 2 bases and 0 bases, there was a span of 12 bases. Per the germline V gene, CDR1 is SGHDT and CDR2 is YYEEEE. The CDR3 DNA reads TGTGCCAGCAGCTTATCATATGGGAGCTCCTACGAGCAGTACTTC. Protein sequence: CASSLSYGSSYEQYF.

The rearrangement uses TRBV19 and TRBJ1-5; 12 positions agree with TRBD1. The CDR3 length is 17 residues. Losses at the gene ends were 6 bases for V and 0 bases for J; bases not matched to a gene: 6. Germline CDR1 is LNHDA and CDR2 is SQIVND (reference sequence). The CDR3 loop is CASRPGQGAYSNQPQHF. The DNA of the CDR3 is TGTGCCAGTAGGCCGGGACAGGGGGCGTATAGCAATCAGCCCCAGCATTTT. The entire variable domain, with the rest obtained from reference TRBV19 and TRBJ1-5, is as follows: DGGITQSPKYLFRKEGQNVTLSCEQNLNHDAMYWYRQDPGQGLRLIYYSQIVNDFQKGDIAEGYSVSREKKESFPLTVTSAQKNPTAFYLCASRPGQGAYSNQPQHFGDGTRLSIL.

The chain employs TRBV9 and TRBJ1-6; D is undetermined. V was trimmed by 2 bases and J by 5 bases, leaving 11 bases between them. The CDR3 totals 15 residues. Germline CDR1 SGDLS, CDR2 YYNGEE. The CDR3 protein is CASSVRIAHNSPLHF. In nucleotides, the CDR3 is TGTGCCAGCAGCGTGAGGATCGCCCATAATTCACCCCTCCACTTT.

This clone came up once. Other DNA sequences within the sample encode an identical CDR3. The chain carries TRBV7-3 and TRBJ2-3; no reliable D call. V gave up 4 bases and J gave up 6 bases, with 14 bases separating them. The CDR3 is 14 amino acids. Germline V gene lookup returns CDR1 SGHTA and CDR2 FQGTGA. The DNA of the CDR3 is TGTGCCAGCAGCTCGCCCTCCCGAGAGGATACGCAGTATTTT. Translation: CASSSPSREDTQYF.

This chain links TRBV7-2 with TRBJ2-1; D remains ambiguous. The germline V and J ends were trimmed by 0 bases and 5 bases, with 8 bases remaining between them. This CDR3 is 14 amino acids long. Germline loops: CDR1 SGHTA, CDR2 FQGNSA. The CDR3 sequence: CASSLALTNNEQFF. CDR3 nucleotides: TGTGCCAGCAGCTTAGCCTTGACAAACAATGAGCAGTTCTTC.

The V gene is TRBV19, the J gene TRBJ1-5; no definite D call. The V and J ends lost 10 bases and 2 bases respectively, with 15 bases between them. From germline, CDR1 is LNHDA and CDR2 SQIVND (reference sequence). This CDR3 spans 14 amino acids. The CDR3 DNA is TGTGCCACCAGTATAGGCGGAGGCAATCAGCCCCAGCATTTT. Translated, it gives CATSIGGGNQPQHF.

The chain has TRBV9 and TRBJ1-2; 7 bases line up with TRBD1. The CDR3 has 14 amino acids. CDR1 and CDR2 from the germline V gene are SGDLS and YYNGEE. V dropped 0 bases and J dropped 4; count of bases not matched to a gene: 3. The CDR3 region has the DNA TGTGCCAGCAGCGTAGGACAGGGCTTCTATGGCTACACCTTC. Protein sequence: CASSVGQGFYGYTF.